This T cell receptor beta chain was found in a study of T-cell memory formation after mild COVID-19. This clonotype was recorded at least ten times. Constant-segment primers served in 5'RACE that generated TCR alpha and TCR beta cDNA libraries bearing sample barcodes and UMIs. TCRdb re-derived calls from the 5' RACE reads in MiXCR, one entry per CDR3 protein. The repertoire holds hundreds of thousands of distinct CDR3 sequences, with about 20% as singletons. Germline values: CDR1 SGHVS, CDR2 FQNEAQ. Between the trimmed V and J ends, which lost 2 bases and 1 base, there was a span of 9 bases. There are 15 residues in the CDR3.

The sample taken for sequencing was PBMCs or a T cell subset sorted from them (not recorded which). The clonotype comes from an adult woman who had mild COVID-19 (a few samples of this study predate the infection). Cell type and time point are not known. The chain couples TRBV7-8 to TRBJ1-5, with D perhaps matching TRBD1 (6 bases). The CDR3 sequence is CASSLRQGSNQPQHF. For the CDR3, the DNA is TGTGCCAGCAGCTTACGCCAGGGGAGCAATCAGCCCCAGCATTTT.